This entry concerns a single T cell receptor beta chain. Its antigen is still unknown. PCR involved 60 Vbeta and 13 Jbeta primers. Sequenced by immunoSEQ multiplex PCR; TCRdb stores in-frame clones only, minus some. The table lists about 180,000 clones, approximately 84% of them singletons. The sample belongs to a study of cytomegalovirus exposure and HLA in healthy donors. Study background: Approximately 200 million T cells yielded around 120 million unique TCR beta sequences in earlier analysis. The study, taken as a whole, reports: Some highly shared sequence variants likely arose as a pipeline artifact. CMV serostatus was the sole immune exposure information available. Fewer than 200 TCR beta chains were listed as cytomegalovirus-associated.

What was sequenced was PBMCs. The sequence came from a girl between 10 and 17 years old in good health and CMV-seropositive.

The CDR3 region is CASSFPDRPETQYF. For the CDR3, the DNA is TGTGCCAGCAGCTTTCCGGACAGGCCGGAGACCCAGTACTTC. The V call is TRBV7-9, the J call TRBJ2-5, with 7 bases fitting TRBD1. The CDR3 extends over 14 amino acids. V shed 3 bases, J shed 5 bases, and the junction held 6 bases outside the gene matches. Germline lookup yields CDR1 SEHNR and CDR2 FQNEAQ (reference sequence). The full variable domain, with the rest looked up from reference TRBV7-9 and TRBJ2-5, is DTGVSQNPRHKITKRGQNVTFRCDPISEHNRLYWYRQTLGQGPEFLTYFQNEAQLEKSRLLSDRFSAERPKGSFSTLEIQRTEQGDSAMYLCASSFPDRPETQYFGPGTRLLVL.